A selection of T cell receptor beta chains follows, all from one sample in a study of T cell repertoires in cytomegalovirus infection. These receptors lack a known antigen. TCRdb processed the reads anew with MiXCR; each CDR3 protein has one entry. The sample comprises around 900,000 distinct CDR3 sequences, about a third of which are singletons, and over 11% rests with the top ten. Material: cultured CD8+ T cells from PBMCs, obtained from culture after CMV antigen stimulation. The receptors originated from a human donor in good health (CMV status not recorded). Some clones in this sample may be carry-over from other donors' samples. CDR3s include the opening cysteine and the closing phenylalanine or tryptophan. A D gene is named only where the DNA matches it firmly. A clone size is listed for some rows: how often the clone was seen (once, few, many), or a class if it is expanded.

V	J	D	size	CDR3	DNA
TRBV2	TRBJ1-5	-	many	CASSERVNSNQPQHF	TGTGCCAGCAGTGAAAGAGTAAATAGCAATCAGCCCCAGCATTTT
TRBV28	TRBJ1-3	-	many	CASSLGRSGNTIYF	TGTGCCAGCAGTTTAGGGCGCTCTGGAAACACCATATATTTT
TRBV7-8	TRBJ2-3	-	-	CASSLRIFEDTQYF	TGTGCCAGCAGCTTAAGGATCTTCGAGGATACGCAGTATTTT
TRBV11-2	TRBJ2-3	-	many	CASSLDRRSTDTQYF	TGTGCCAGCAGCTTAGATCGGAGAAGCACAGATACGCAGTATTTT
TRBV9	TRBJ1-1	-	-	CASSVAGGAHTEAFF	TGTGCCAGCAGCGTAGCGGGGGGCGCCCACACTGAAGCTTTCTTT
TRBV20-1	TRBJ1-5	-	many	CSARHRIQMANQPQHF	TGCAGTGCTAGACACAGAATCCAAATGGCTAATCAGCCCCAGCATTTT
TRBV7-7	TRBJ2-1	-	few	CASSLVEAGWDEQFF	TGTGCTAGCAGCTTAGTCGAGGCAGGGTGGGATGAGCAGTTCTTC
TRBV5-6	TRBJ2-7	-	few	CASSLQDSYEQYF	TGTGCCAGCAGCTTACAGGATTCCTACGAGCAGTACTTC
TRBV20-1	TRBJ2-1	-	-	CSASRVEQFF	TGCAGTGCTAGCAGGGTGGAGCAGTTCTTC
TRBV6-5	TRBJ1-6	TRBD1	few	CASSTETGVNSPLHF	TGTGCCAGCAGTACAGAGACAGGGGTTAATTCACCCCTCCACTTT
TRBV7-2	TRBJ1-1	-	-	CASSFWRQGRTEAFF	TGTGCCAGTAGTTTTTGGCGGCAGGGAAGAACTGAAGCTTTCTTT
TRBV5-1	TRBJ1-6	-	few	CASSLPRGDSPLHF	TGCGCCAGCAGCTTGCCTAGGGGGGATTCACCCCTCCACTTT
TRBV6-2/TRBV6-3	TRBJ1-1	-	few	CASSNSGGYTEAFF	TGTGCCAGCAGTAATTCTGGTGGTTACACTGAAGCTTTCTTT
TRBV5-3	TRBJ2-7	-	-	CASSFWGGSYEQYF	TGTGCCAGCAGCTTTTGGGGGGGCAGCTACGAGCAGTACTTC
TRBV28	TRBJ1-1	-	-	CASSGLGLNTEAFF	TGTGCCAGCAGTGGTCTGGGACTGAACACTGAAGCTTTCTTT
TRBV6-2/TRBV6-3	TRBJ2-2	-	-	CASSYSRQANTGELFF	TGTGCCAGCAGTTACTCGAGACAGGCGAACACCGGGGAGCTGTTTTTT
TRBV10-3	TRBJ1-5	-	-	CAIRPGEGNQPQHF	TGTGCCATCAGACCAGGGGAGGGCAATCAGCCCCAGCATTTT
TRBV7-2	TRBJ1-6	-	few	CASALSYNSPLHF	TGTGCCAGTGCCCTCTCCTATAATTCACCCCTCCACTTT
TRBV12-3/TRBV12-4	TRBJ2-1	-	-	CASSPNPTYQQGHNEQFF	TGTGCCAGCAGTCCCAACCCCACCTATCAACAGGGACACAATGAGCAGTTCTTC
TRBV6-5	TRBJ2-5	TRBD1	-	CVAGQGAPETQYF	TGTGTCGCTGGACAGGGGGCACCAGAGACCCAGTACTTC
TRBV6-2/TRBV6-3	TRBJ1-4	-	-	CASRGGLRLFF	TGTGCCAGCCGGGGGGGGCTGAGACTGTTTTTT
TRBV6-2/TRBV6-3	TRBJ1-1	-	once	CASSLQMGWTEAFF	TGTGCCAGCAGCCTCCAGATGGGATGGACTGAAGCTTTCTTT